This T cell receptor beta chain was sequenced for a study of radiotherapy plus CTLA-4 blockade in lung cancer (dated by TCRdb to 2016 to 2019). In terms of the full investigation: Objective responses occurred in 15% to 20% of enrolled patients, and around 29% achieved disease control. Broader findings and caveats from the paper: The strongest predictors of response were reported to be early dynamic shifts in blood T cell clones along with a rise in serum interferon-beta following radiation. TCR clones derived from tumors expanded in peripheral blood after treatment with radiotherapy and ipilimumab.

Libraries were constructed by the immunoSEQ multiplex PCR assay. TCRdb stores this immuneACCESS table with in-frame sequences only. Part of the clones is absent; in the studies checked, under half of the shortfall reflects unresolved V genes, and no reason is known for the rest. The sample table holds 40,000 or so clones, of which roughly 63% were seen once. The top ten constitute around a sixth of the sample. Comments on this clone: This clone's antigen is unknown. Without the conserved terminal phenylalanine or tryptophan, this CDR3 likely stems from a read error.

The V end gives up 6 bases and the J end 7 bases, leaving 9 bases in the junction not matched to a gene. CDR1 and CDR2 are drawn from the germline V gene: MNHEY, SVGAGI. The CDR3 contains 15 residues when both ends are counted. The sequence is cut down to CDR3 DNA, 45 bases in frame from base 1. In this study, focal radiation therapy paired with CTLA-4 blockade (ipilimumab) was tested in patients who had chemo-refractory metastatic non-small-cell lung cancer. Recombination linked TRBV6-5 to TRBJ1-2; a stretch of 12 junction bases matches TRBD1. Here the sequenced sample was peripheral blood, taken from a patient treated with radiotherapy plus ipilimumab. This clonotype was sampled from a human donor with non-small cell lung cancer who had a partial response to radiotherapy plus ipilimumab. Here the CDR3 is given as CASRDRDRGRGGYTL. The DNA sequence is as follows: TGTGCCAGCAGGGACCGGGACAGGGGGCGAGGTGGCTACACCCTC.